This note documents a single TCR beta chain sequence. Each CDR3 protein gets one entry after TCRdb re-called the 5' RACE reads with MiXCR. The data show 140,000 to 150,000 distinct CDR3 sequences, almost 25% seen once. The sample belongs to a study of T-cell memory formation after mild COVID-19. V was pared by 2 bases and J by 7 bases, with 6 bases of the junction left unmatched. Per germline, CDR1 MNHEY and CDR2 SVGAGI. The CDR3 length is 14 residues. The sequence came from an adult woman who had mild COVID-19 (a few samples of this study predate the infection). Cell type and time point are not known. This chain connects TRBV6-5 to TRBJ2-7, with 9 bases identical to TRBD1. Material for sequencing was PBMCs or a T cell subset sorted from them (not recorded which). The CDR3 here is CASSYTQGAREQYF. The CDR3 DNA is TGTGCCAGCAGTTACACACAGGGGGCTAGGGAGCAGTACTTC.